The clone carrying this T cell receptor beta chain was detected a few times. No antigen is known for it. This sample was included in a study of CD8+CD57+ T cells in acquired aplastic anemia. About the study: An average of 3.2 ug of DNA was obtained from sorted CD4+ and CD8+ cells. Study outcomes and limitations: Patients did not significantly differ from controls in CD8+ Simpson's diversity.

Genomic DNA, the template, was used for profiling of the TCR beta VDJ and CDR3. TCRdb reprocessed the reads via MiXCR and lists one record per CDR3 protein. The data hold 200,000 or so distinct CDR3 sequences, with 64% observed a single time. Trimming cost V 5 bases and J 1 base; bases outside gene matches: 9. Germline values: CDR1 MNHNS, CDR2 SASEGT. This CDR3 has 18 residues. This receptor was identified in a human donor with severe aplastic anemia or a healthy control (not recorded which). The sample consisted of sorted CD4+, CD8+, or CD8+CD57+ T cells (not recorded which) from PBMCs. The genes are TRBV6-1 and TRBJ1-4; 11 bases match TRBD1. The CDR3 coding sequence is TGTGCCAGCAGTTTCTACCGGGACAGGGGGGTAACTAATGAAAAACTGTTTTTT. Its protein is CASSFYRDRGVTNEKLFF.